This T cell receptor beta chain emerged from a study of CD8+ T cells in alopecia areata. Looking at the study overall: Tofacitinib ran 6 to 18 months, followed by 6 months off drug.

Study results and caveats: Affected lesional scalp, above all in alopecia totalis/universalis, was more clonal than normal scalp. Although TCR sharing was seen in mice, sharing across patients was less clear, possibly for HLA-related reasons.

Germline V gene sequence: CDR1 SGHRS, CDR2 YFSETQ. V shed 0 bases and J shed 1 base, with 10 bases lying between them. CDR3 length: 15 amino acids. It was cDNA, reverse transcribed from extracted RNA, that served as the sequencing template. Using immunoSEQ multiplex PCR, the repertoire was profiled, and TCRdb retains in-frame clones only, with some absent. The data hold a few hundred thousand clones, with around two fifths observed a single time. This clone was observed a handful of times. Its antigen is currently unknown. Different DNA sequences within this sample yield the same CDR3. The treatment denotes: oral pan-JAK inhibitor, 5-10 mg twice daily. From PBMCs, CD4+ and CD8+ T cells were sorted.

The sample was CD4+ T cells sorted from blood, taken at week 34, from a patient treated with tofacitinib. The chain joins TRBV5-1 to TRBJ1-1; maybe TRBD1 (5 bases). This clonotype was obtained from a human donor with alopecia areata. CDR3 sequence: CASSLEGVRNTEAFF. Here the CDR3 DNA reads TGCGCCAGCAGCTTGGAAGGGGTCCGGAACACTGAAGCTTTCTTT. The full variable domain, rest sourced from reference TRBV5-1 and TRBJ1-1, is KAGVTQTPRYLIKTRGQQVTLSCSPISGHRSVSWYQQTPGQGLQFLFEYFSETQRNKGNFPGRFSGRQFSNSRSEMNVSTLELGDSALYLCASSLEGVRNTEAFFGQGTRLTVV.